These 32 T cell receptor beta chains came from one sample sequenced in a study of identical twins. TCRdb reprocessed the 5' RACE reads via MiXCR and lists one record per CDR3 protein. The sample consists of 350,000 to 450,000 distinct CDR3 sequences, about 18% of them appearing once. Sequenced input: naive T cells sorted from blood. These receptors were collected from a man aged 45-65 years in good health.

There are a few counts of this clonotype. This chain links TRBV10-3 with TRBJ2-7; TRBD2 aligns across 8 bases. The CDR3 has 17 amino acids. Trimming at V came to 3 bases and at J to 1 base, leaving 11 bases not matched to a gene. Per the germline V gene, CDR1 is ENHRY and CDR2 is SYGVKD. CDR3 region: CAISDGTRLTASYEQYF. In nucleotides, the CDR3 is TGTGCCATCAGTGACGGGACTAGACTCACTGCTTCCTACGAGCAGTACTTC.

The V and J genes are TRBV4-2 and TRBJ1-2; a possible D gene is TRBD1 (6 bases). The germline gives CDR1 LGHNA, CDR2 YNFKEQ. Trimming cost V 3 bases and J 0 bases, with 8 bases left between them. The CDR3 spans 14 residues. Here the CDR3 DNA reads TGTGCCAGCAGCCACAGGGGTGCTAACTATGGCTACACCTTC. Encoded protein: CASSHRGANYGYTF.

This clonotype turned up a few times. V gene TRBV4-1 combines with J gene TRBJ2-1, with 7 nucleotides matching TRBD2. CDR3 length equals 16 residues. Germline V gives CDR1 MGHRA, CDR2 YSYEKL. V dropped 1 base and J dropped 10; count of bases not matched to a gene: 13. In nucleotides, the CDR3 is TGCGCCAGCAGCCAAGCCAGAGCGGGGCCCGCCGCCGAGCAGTTCTTC. It codes for CASSQARAGPAAEQFF.

The J gene is TRBJ2-3, the V gene TRBV7-9, with 8 nucleotides matching TRBD2. This CDR3 comprises 16 residues. Per germline, CDR1 SEHNR and CDR2 FQNEAQ (reference sequence). V gave up 5 bases and J gave up 2 bases; unmatched junction bases: 9. The CDR3 coding sequence is TGTGCCAGCAGCCCTAGCTCTAGCGGGCCCACAGATACGCAGTATTTT. This sequence encodes CASSPSSSGPTDTQYF. The full variable domain, its missing parts supplied by reference TRBV7-9 and TRBJ2-3, is DTGVSQNPRHKITKRGQNVTFRCDPISEHNRLYWYRQTLGQGPEFLTYFQNEAQLEKSRLLSDRFSAERPKGSFSTLEIQRTEQGDSAMYLCASSPSSSGPTDTQYFGPGTRLTVL.

This clonotype was counted many times. The CDR3 protein is CASSYGSGERDTQYF. CDR3 coding DNA: TGTGCCAGCAGTTACGGGTCAGGGGAGAGAGATACGCAGTATTTT. V is TRBV6-5 and J is TRBJ2-3, with D possibly matching TRBD1 (6 bases). Deletions cut 2 bases from V and 5 bases from J, with 14 bases between. This CDR3 comprises 15 residues. CDR1 and CDR2 (germline): MNHEY, SVGAGI.

V is TRBV27 and J is TRBJ2-1, with 10 nucleotides matching TRBD2. V was pared by 3 bases and J by 8 bases, with 10 bases of the junction left unmatched. This CDR3 has 16 residues. The germline gives CDR1 MNHEY, CDR2 SMNVEV (reference sequence). This CDR3 is CASSFLSAGGPYEQFF. The CDR3 DNA is TGTGCCAGCAGTTTTTTATCAGCGGGAGGGCCGTATGAGCAGTTCTTC.

This clonotype was seen a few times. J is TRBJ1-6 and V is TRBV6-4; 9 bases match TRBD1. This CDR3 is built from 14 residues. Germline lookup yields CDR1 MRHNA and CDR2 SNTAGT. Trimming cost V 4 bases and J 9 bases; bases outside gene matches: 4. The DNA for the CDR3 is TGTGCCAGCAGTGTTGGGACAGGGAGTTCACCCCTCCACTTT. Residues: CASSVGTGSSPLHF.

This clonotype has just a few counts. This rearrangement joins TRBV6-1 to TRBJ2-2; 8 nucleotides agree with TRBD1. The CDR3 sequence is 16 residues long. Trimming at V came to 5 bases and at J to 2 bases, leaving 7 bases not matched to a gene. Germline loops: CDR1 MNHNS, CDR2 SASEGT. This CDR3 is CASSRWTGTNTGELFF. CDR3 in DNA: TGTGCCAGCAGTAGATGGACAGGGACCAACACCGGGGAGCTGTTTTTT.

The rearrangement links TRBV11-2 to TRBJ2-6; D uncertain. V lost 5 bases and J lost 2, with 19 bases in between. Germline V gives CDR1 SGHAT, CDR2 FQNNGV. The CDR3 runs to 18 residues. DNA of the CDR3: TGTGCCAGCAGCCCTTTAGGCAACCTGGTTCCTGGGGCCAACGTCCTGACTTTC. This encodes CASSPLGNLVPGANVLTF.

This clonotype was counted at least ten times. The chain recombines TRBV6-1 with TRBJ2-2; D not resolved. Trimming stripped 2 bases from V and 5 bases from J, with 6 bases between. CDR3 length equals 13 residues. Germline values: CDR1 MNHNS, CDR2 SASEGT. The CDR3 here is CASSEMGTGELFF. CDR3 bases: TGTGCCAGCAGTGAAATGGGTACCGGGGAGCTGTTTTTT.

This clonotype occurred a few times. The J gene is TRBJ2-7, the V gene TRBV20-1; TRBD2 matches 13 bases. Trimming removed 0 bases from V and 7 bases from J; junction bases left unmatched: 9. The CDR3 is 16 amino acids. Germline assignment: CDR1 DFQATT and CDR2 SNEGSKA (reference sequence). CDR3 DNA sequence: TGCAGTGCTAGAGATTTCGGACTAGCGGGAGTTTCTGAGCAGTACTTC. It is translated as CSARDFGLAGVSEQYF.

This clonotype was counted only a few times. The V gene is TRBV11-1, the J gene TRBJ2-3, with a weak D call TRBD1 (5 bases). The CDR3 is 15 residues long. Germline CDR1 SGHAT, CDR2 FQDESV (reference sequence). The V end was cut by 5 bases, the J end by 4 bases, with 16 bases between. CDR3 in amino acids: CASSARTKSADTQYF. The CDR3 region has the DNA TGTGCCAGCAGCGCTAGGACAAAAAGCGCAGATACGCAGTATTTT.

This clonotype was counted at least ten times. At one boundary the junction diverges from the germline segment, which might be a read error. This chain joins TRBV5-1 and TRBJ2-7, with 8 bases aligning to TRBD1. The CDR3 runs 15 residues. Germline V gives CDR1 SGHRS, CDR2 YFSETQ. CDR3 sequence reads: CASSLAGTGAYEQYF. As DNA, the CDR3 is TGTGCCAGCAGCTTGGCCGGGACAGGCGCCTACGAGCAGTACTTC. The variable domain in full, completed from reference TRBV5-1 and TRBJ2-7, reads KAGVTQTPRYLIKTRGQQVTLSCSPISGHRSVSWYQQTPGQGLQFLFEYFSETQRNKGNFPGRFSGRQFSNSRSEMNVSTLELGDSALYLCASSLAGTGAYEQYFGPGTRLTVT.

The chain links TRBV20-1 to TRBJ2-1; TRBD2 matches 9 bases. Trimming cost V 0 bases and J 8 bases; bases outside gene matches: 11. Per germline, CDR1 DFQATT and CDR2 SNEGSKA (reference sequence). CDR3 length: 16 residues. The CDR3 region has the DNA TGCAGTGCTAGAGATAATAGCGGGGGCCCTAGGGATGAGCAGTTCTTC. It codes for CSARDNSGGPRDEQFF.

Only a few counts were recorded for this clonotype. The chain employs TRBV6-5 and TRBJ2-2, with D unclear. Germline CDR1 MNHEY, CDR2 SVGAGI. The CDR3 extends over 15 amino acids. Trimming took 0 bases from V and 0 from J, leaving 5 bases between them. The CDR3: CASSYSAANTGELFF. The CDR3 coding sequence is TGTGCCAGCAGTTACTCGGCAGCGAACACCGGGGAGCTGTTTTTT.

This clonotype occurred many times. The chain links TRBV29-1 to TRBJ2-7, with 15 bases fitting TRBD2. CDR1 SQVTM and CDR2 ANQGSEA come from the germline V gene. V shed 2 bases, J shed 2 bases, and the junction held 7 bases outside the gene matches. The CDR3 is 17 residues long. The CDR3 sequence: CSVENPGLAGGPYEQYF. DNA for the CDR3: TGCAGCGTTGAAAATCCGGGACTAGCGGGAGGCCCCTACGAGCAGTACTTC.

This clonotype was observed a handful of times. The gene calls are TRBV6-5 and TRBJ2-1; 9 bases align to TRBD2. V lost 0 bases to trimming and J lost 5 bases; unmatched junction nucleotides: 8. This CDR3 has 17 residues. Germline assignment: CDR1 MNHEY and CDR2 SVGAGI. The CDR3 sequence is CASSYSAGGPRDNEQFF. CDR3 bases: TGTGCCAGCAGTTACTCCGCGGGAGGGCCAAGGGACAATGAGCAGTTCTTC.

The rearrangement joins TRBV4-1 to TRBJ2-7, with 9 positions matching TRBD2. V lost 0 bases and J lost 3; bases outside the gene matches: 6. This CDR3 has 16 residues. Per the germline V gene, CDR1 is MGHRA and CDR2 is YSYEKL. CDR3 region: CASSQDGRAGGYEQYF. The CDR3, as DNA: TGCGCCAGCAGCCAAGATGGGCGAGCGGGGGGCTACGAGCAGTACTTC.

V usage is TRBV14 and J usage is TRBJ2-1, with unresolved D. This CDR3 contains 14 residues. Germline CDR1 and CDR2: SGHDN and FVKESK. V was shortened by 0 bases and J by 5 bases, with 8 bases between the two germline ends. The CDR3 is CASSQDTINNEQFF. For the CDR3, the DNA is TGTGCCAGCAGCCAAGATACTATAAACAATGAGCAGTTCTTC.

This chain connects TRBV20-1 to TRBJ2-3; TRBD1 agrees at 7 bases. In germline, CDR1 is DFQATT, CDR2 SNEGSKA (reference sequence). The CDR3 spans 15 residues. The J segment lost 4 bases and the V segment lost 2 bases, leaving 9 bases of the junction unmatched. This CDR3 reads CSARQTGVGADTQYF. As DNA, the CDR3 is TGCAGTGCTAGACAAACAGGGGTAGGCGCAGATACGCAGTATTTT.

This clonotype has at least ten counts. The J gene is TRBJ1-5, the V gene TRBV6-2 or TRBV6-3, with 12 nucleotides matching TRBD1. Germline CDR1 reads MNHEY; CDR2 reads SVGEGT. The CDR3 consists of 18 residues. V lost 6 bases to trimming and J lost 0 bases; unmatched junction nucleotides: 9. CDR3 nucleotide sequence: TGTGCCAGCAGACCCCGGGACAGGGGGCCCTATAGCAATCAGCCCCAGCATTTT. This codes for CASRPRDRGPYSNQPQHF.

The chain recombines TRBV10-3 with TRBJ2-7; 8 bases line up with TRBD1. Germline V gene sequence: CDR1 ENHRY, CDR2 SYGVKD. With V trimmed by 3 bases and J by 2 bases, 9 bases remained unmatched. The CDR3 consists of 16 residues. CDR3 sequence reads: CAISDPPGTGPYEQYF. Written as DNA, the CDR3 is TGTGCCATCAGTGACCCGCCCGGGACAGGTCCCTACGAGCAGTACTTC.

This clonotype appeared many times. V and J are TRBV27 and TRBJ2-1, with D maybe TRBD2 (6 bases). This CDR3 has 15 residues. The ends were cut back, 5 bases at V and 1 base at J, with 12 bases in the middle. CDR1 and CDR2 (germline): MNHEY, SMNVEV (reference sequence). Here the CDR3 reads CASSPTSWSYNEQFF. Here the CDR3 DNA reads TGTGCCAGCAGTCCCACTAGCTGGTCCTACAATGAGCAGTTCTTC.

This clonotype has a handful of counts. This chain connects TRBV4-3 to TRBJ2-3; D gene ambiguous. The germline CDR1 and CDR2 sequences are LGHNA and YSLEER. V lost 0 bases to trimming and J lost 2 bases, with 9 bases between them. The CDR3 has 15 amino acids. In nucleotides, the CDR3 is TGCGCCAGCAGCCAAGACCGGGCCCACACAGATACGCAGTATTTT. This translates into CASSQDRAHTDTQYF.

This rearrangement joins TRBV20-1 to TRBJ2-3; D ambiguous. The V and J ends lost 5 bases and 3 bases respectively, with 18 bases between them. The germline V gene has CDR1 DFQATT and CDR2 SNEGSKA (reference sequence). The CDR3 has 15 amino acids. CDR3 residues: CSAETPRIGTDTQYF. Here the CDR3 DNA reads TGCAGTGCTGAAACCCCTCGTATTGGTACAGATACGCAGTATTTT.

This clonotype was seen at least ten times. The chain carries TRBV29-1 and TRBJ2-6; no clear D. This CDR3 spans 13 amino acids. The germline V gene encodes CDR1 SQVTM and CDR2 ANQGSEA. Trimming left V 3 bases short and J 4 bases short, with 7 bases between. The CDR3 reads CSVDLFGANVLTF. The CDR3, as DNA: TGCAGCGTTGACCTCTTCGGGGCCAACGTCCTGACTTTC.

The rearrangement uses TRBV7-9 and TRBJ2-7; D is unclear. CDR3 length: 13 amino acids. CDR1 is SEHNR and CDR2 is FQNEAQ in the germline V gene (reference sequence). V dropped 2 bases and J dropped 5 bases, with 10 bases sitting between them. The CDR3 bases are TGTGCCAGCAGCTTATGGGGTAGGCACGAGCAGTACTTC. Residues: CASSLWGRHEQYF.

The rearrangement links TRBV20-1 to TRBJ1-2; no definite D call. The CDR3 totals 13 residues. CDR1 and CDR2 from the germline V gene are DFQATT and SNEGSKA (reference sequence). Trimming took off 6 bases at V and 5 bases at J, with 16 bases between the two ends. This chain's CDR3 is CSAPPRDLYGYTF. The CDR3 DNA follows: TGCAGTGCCCCCCCCCGAGATCTTTATGGCTACACCTTC.

This clonotype was recorded many times. V is TRBV12-3 or TRBV12-4 and J is TRBJ1-4; the D gene is possibly TRBD1 (5 bases). Trimming left V 1 base short and J 8 bases short, with 14 bases between. The CDR3 loop spans 15 amino acids. DNA for the CDR3: TGTGCCAGCAGTTTAGTCCCCGGGGCAGGGGAAAAACTGTTTTTT. The encoded protein is CASSLVPGAGEKLFF.

The rearrangement joins TRBV10-3 to TRBJ2-7; unclear D gene. V was pared by 2 bases and J by 1 base, with 12 bases between. CDR1 ENHRY and CDR2 SYGVKD come from the germline V gene. This CDR3 is 15 amino acids long. In DNA form, the CDR3 reads TGTGCCATCAGTGAGGGCCCCGGCACGTCCTACGAGCAGTACTTC. The encoded protein is CAISEGPGTSYEQYF.

Ten or more counts support this clonotype. The V and J genes are TRBV12-3 or TRBV12-4 and TRBJ2-7; tentatively, D is TRBD1 (6 bases). V was pared by 6 bases and J by 4 bases, with 10 bases between. The CDR3 consists of 12 residues. In DNA form, the CDR3 reads TGTGCCAGCAGCCGAAGGGGGTACGAGCAGTACTTC. This translates into CASSRRGYEQYF.

In its sample, this clonotype was seen many times. The V gene is TRBV15, the J gene TRBJ1-2; the D gene is possibly TRBD1 (5 bases). The CDR3 is 16 residues long. CDR1 is LNHNV and CDR2 is YYDKDF in the germline V gene (reference sequence). V was trimmed by 0 bases and J by 3 bases, leaving 14 bases between them. The CDR3 spells CATSRDTGRDDYGYTF. In nucleotides, the CDR3 is TGTGCCACCAGCAGAGATACAGGCCGGGACGACTATGGCTACACCTTC.